The following is a TCR beta chain sequence with its context. Sequence at one end of the junction differs from germline and may be a read error. TCRbeta libraries were built with three rounds of nested PCR, modified from ARM-PCR. TCRdb used MiXCR to reprocess the multiplex PCR reads, holding one entry per CDR3 protein. Counted here are roughly 67,000 distinct CDR3 sequences, 75% to 85% occurring once; the ten biggest clones make up roughly 45%. The sample comes from a study of tumor and adjacent non-tumor tissue in lung cancer. No cell sorting was done before RNA was extracted from the tissue. Distant lung tissue was collected more than 3 cm away from the tumor edge. From germline, CDR1 is LGHNT and CDR2 FRNRAP. The CDR3 is 14 amino acids.

The chain uses TRBV12-5 and TRBJ2-7, with D unclear. Sequenced: distant non-tumor lung tissue. This clonotype was obtained from a man in his 60s with non-small cell lung cancer. The CDR3 DNA reads as TGTGCTAGTGATTTGGCTCGAGATAGTTACGAGCAGTACTTC. Translated: CASDLARDSYEQYF.